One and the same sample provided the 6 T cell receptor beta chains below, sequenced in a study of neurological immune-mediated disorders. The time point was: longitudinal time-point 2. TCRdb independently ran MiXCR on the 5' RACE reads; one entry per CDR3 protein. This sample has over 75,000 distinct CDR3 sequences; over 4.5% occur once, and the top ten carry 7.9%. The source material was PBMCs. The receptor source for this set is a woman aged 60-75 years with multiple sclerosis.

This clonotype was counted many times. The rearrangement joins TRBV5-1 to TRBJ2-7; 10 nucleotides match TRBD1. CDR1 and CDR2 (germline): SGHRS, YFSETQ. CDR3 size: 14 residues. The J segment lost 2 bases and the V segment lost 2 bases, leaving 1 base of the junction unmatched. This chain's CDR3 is CASSFDRGPYEQYF. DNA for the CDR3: TGCGCCAGCAGCTTCGACAGGGGGCCCTACGAGCAGTACTTC.

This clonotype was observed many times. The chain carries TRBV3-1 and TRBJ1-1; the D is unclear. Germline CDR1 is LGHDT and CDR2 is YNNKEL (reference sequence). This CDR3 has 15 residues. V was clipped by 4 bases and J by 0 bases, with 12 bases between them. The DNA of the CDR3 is TGTGCCAGCAGCCTGACGTGGACGGTGAACACTGAAGCTTTCTTT. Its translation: CASSLTWTVNTEAFF. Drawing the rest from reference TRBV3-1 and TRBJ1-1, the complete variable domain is DTAVSQTPKYLVTQMGNDKSIKCEQNLGHDTMYWYKQDSKKFLKIMFSYNNKELIINETVPNRFSPKSPDKAHLNLHINSLELGDSAVYFCASSLTWTVNTEAFFGQGTRLTVV.

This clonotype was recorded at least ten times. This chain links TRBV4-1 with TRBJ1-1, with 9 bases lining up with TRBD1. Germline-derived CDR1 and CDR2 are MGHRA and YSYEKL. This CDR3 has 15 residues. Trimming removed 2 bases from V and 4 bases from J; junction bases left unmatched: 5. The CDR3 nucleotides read TGCGCCAGCAGCCAACTTAGACAGGGGGGCACTGAAGCTTTCTTT. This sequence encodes CASSQLRQGGTEAFF.

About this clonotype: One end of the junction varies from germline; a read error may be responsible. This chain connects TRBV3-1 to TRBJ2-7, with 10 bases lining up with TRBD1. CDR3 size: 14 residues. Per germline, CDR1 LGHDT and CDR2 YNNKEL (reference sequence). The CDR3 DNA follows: TGTGCCATCAGCCCCAGACAGGGGGCTCACGAGCAGTACTTC. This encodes CAISPRQGAHEQYF.

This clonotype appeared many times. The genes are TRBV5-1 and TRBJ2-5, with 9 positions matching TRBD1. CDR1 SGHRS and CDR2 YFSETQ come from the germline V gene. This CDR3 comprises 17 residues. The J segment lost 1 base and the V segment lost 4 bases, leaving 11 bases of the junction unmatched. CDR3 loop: CASSPTWTGAFQETQYF. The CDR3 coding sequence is TGCGCCAGCAGCCCCACATGGACAGGGGCCTTCCAAGAGACCCAGTACTTC.

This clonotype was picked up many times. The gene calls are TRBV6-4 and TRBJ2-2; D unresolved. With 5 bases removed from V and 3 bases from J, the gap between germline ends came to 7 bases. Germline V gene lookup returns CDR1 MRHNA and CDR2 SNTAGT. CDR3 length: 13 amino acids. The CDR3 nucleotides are TGTGCCAGCAGTTCGGAGCACACCGGGGAGCTGTTTTTT. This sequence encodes CASSSEHTGELFF.